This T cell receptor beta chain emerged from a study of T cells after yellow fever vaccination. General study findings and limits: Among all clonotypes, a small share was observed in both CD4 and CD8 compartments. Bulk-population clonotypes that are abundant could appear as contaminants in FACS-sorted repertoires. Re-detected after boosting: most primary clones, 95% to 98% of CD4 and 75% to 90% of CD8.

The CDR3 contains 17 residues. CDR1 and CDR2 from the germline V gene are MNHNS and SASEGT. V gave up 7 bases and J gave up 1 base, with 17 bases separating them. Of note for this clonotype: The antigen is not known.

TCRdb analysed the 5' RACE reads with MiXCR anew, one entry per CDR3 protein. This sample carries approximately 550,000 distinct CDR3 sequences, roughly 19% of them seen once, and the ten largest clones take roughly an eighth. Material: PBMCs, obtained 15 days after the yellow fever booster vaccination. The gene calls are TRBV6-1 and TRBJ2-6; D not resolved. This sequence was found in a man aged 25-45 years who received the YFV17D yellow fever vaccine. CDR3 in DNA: TGTGCCAGCACTCTGGGCGCCTCCCTTTCTGGGGCCAACGTCCTGACTTTC. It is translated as CASTLGASLSGANVLTF.